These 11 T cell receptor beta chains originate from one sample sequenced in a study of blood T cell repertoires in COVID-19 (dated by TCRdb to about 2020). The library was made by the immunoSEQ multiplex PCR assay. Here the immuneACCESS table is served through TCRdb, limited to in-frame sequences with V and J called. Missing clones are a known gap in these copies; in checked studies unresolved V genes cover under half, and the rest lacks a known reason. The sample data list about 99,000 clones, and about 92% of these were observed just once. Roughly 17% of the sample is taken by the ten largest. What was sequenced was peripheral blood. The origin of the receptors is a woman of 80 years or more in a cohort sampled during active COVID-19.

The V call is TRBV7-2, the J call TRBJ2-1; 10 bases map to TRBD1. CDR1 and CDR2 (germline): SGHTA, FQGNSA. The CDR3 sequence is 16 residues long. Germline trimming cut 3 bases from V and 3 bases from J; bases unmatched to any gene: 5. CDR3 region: CASSFPGQGNYNEQFF. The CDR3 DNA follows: TGTGCCAGCAGCTTCCCGGGACAGGGGAACTACAATGAGCAGTTCTTC.

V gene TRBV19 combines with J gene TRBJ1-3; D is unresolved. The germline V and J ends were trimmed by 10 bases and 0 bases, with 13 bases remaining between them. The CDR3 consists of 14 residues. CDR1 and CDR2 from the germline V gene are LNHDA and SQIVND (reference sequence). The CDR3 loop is CATSEESSGNTIYF. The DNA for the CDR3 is TGTGCCACATCCGAGGAAAGCTCTGGAAACACCATATATTTT.

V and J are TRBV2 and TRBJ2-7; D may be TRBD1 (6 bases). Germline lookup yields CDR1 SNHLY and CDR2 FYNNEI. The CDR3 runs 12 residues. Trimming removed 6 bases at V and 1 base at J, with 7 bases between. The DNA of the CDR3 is TGTGCCAGCAGACAGGGTTCCTACGAGCAGTACTTC. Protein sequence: CASRQGSYEQYF.

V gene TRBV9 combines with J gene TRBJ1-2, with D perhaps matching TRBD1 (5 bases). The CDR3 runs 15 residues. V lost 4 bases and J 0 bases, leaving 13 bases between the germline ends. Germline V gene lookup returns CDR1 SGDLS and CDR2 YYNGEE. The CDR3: CASSTDSTANYGYTF. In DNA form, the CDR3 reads TGTGCCAGCAGCACAGACAGTACAGCTAACTATGGCTACACCTTC.

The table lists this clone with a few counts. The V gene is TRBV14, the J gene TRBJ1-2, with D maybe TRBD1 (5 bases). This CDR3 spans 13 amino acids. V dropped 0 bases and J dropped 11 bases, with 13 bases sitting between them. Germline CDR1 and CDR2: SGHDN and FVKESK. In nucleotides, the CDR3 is TGTGCCAGCAGCCAAGAATCCAACAGGAAATACACCTTC. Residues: CASSQESNRKYTF.

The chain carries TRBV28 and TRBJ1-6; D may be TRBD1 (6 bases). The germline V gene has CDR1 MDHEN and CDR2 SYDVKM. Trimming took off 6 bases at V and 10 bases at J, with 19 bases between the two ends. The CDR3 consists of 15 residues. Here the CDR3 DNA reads TGTGCCAGCAGCCCTCCCGGGGGGCTTCAATCACCCCTCCACTTT. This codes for CASSPPGGLQSPLHF.

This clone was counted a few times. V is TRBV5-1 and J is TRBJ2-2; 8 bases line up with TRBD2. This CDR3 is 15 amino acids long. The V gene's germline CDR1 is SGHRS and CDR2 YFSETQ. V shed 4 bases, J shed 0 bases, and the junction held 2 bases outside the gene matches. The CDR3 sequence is CASSGTSTNTGELFF. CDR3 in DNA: TGCGCCAGCAGCGGGACTAGTACGAACACCGGGGAGCTGTTTTTT.

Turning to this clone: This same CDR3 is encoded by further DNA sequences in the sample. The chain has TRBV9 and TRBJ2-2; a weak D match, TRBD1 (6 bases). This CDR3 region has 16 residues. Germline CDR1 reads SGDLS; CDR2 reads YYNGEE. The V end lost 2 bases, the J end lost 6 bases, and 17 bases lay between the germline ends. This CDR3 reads CASSVGFSGVAGELFF. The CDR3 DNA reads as TGTGCCAGCAGCGTGGGTTTTTCAGGGGTTGCCGGGGAGCTGTTTTTT. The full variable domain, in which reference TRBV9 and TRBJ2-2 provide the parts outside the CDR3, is DSGVTQTPKHLITATGQRVTLRCSPRSGDLSVYWYQQSLDQGLQFLIQYYNGEERAKGNILERFSAQQFPDLHSELNLSSLELGDSALYFCASSVGFSGVAGELFFGEGSRLTVL.

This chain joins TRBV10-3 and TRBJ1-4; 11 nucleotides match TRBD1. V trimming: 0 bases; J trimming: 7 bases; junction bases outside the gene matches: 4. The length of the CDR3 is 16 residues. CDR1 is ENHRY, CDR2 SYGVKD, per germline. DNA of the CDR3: TGTGCCATCAGTGAGTCGGGAGGACAGGGGGCTGAAAAACTGTTTTTT. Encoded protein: CAISESGGQGAEKLFF.

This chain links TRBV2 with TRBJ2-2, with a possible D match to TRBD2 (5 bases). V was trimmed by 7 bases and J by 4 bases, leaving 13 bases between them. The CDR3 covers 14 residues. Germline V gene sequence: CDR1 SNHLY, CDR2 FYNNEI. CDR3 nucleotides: TGTGCCAGCAAGGAGGCCTGGGTCACCGGGGAGCTGTTTTTT. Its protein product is CASKEAWVTGELFF.

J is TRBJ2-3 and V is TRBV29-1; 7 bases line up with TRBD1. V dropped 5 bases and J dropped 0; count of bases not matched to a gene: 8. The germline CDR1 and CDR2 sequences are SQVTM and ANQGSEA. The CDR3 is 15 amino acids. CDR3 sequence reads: CSVRQGSSSTDTQYF. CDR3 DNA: TGCAGCGTTAGACAGGGCTCTTCTAGCACAGATACGCAGTATTTT.